The clone carrying this T cell receptor (beta chain) was seen repeatedly, ten times or more. The antigen remains undetermined. TCR beta CDR3 region amplification was performed from RNA transcripts. First-round RT-PCR with HTBI primers amplified the TCR CDR3 region. TCRdb called the multiplex PCR reads again in MiXCR, with one record for every CDR3 protein. Of about 520,000 distinct CDR3 sequences in the sample, 20% to 25% were seen once. This CDR3 is 16 amino acids long. Germline lookup yields CDR1 MNHEY and CDR2 SVGAGI. Trimming removed 0 bases at V and 2 bases at J, with 14 bases between. This record belongs to a study of T cells in Graves' hyperthyroidism and ophthalmopathy. Study results and limitations: Most thyroid clonotypes expanded above 0.001 appeared in blood too.

The specimen was blood. The chain links TRBV6-5 to TRBJ2-7; D perhaps matches TRBD2 (5 bases). This TCR derives from a man younger than 35 with Graves' hyperthyroidism. The CDR3 DNA sequence: TGTGCCAGCAGTTACTCTACGGGAATAGGGACCTACGAGCAGTACTTC. Protein product: CASSYSTGIGTYEQYF.